This T cell receptor beta chain was found in a study of response to subunit inactivated influenza vaccine. Findings and caveats of the study: Seasonal influenza vaccination, on each occasion, was suggested by the authors to recruit few new T cells.

The germline V gene has CDR1 MGHDK and CDR2 SYGVNS. The J segment lost 6 bases and the V segment lost 1 base, leaving 12 bases of the junction unmatched. This CDR3 contains 17 residues. TCRdb reprocessed the RT-PCR reads via MiXCR and lists one record per CDR3 protein. There are around 530,000 distinct CDR3 sequences in the sample; approximately 15% occur only once, and 2.5% to 3.5% lies in the top ten. This clonotype was recorded many times. Its target is unknown. The V call is TRBV25-1, the J call TRBJ2-5, with 9 bases that match TRBD1. The specimen comprised CD4+ T cells sorted from PBMCs, sampled less than 30 months after vaccination. This TCR was sampled from a man aged 50 to 69 who received an inactivated influenza vaccine. The CDR3: CASSESIGQGLKQTQYF. The CDR3 nucleotides read TGTGCCAGCAGTGAATCTATAGGACAGGGGTTAAAACAGACCCAGTACTTC.